The entry below gives a single T cell receptor beta chain sequence along with its context. Primed by a sample-barcoded 5' primer and a J-beta primer mix, a second PCR proceeded for about 6 to 12 cycles. Each CDR3 protein is one row after TCRdb ran MiXCR on the 5' RACE reads. This sample carries approximately 790,000 distinct CDR3 sequences, 55% to 65% of them seen once, and the ten largest clones take approximately 30%. This sample was included in a study of blood T cells in healthy people across ages. The CDR3 has 13 amino acids. The germline V gene has CDR1 SGHTA and CDR2 FQGNSA. V was trimmed by 3 bases and J by 5 bases, leaving 10 bases between them.

The clonotype comes from a man aged 25 to 45 in good health. Sequenced sample: blood. This rearrangement joins TRBV7-2 to TRBJ1-2; D ambiguous. CDR3 region: CASSFGRLYGYTF. The CDR3 DNA is TGTGCCAGCAGCTTCGGCAGATTGTATGGCTACACCTTC.